These T cell receptor beta chains were read from a single sample in a study of vaccination and CD4 T cells after COVID-19. TCRdb re-derived calls from the PCR reads in MiXCR, one entry per CDR3 protein. This table has 6,000 or so distinct CDR3 sequences, around 51% appearing once. Their antigens are not known. Sequenced: CD4+ T cells from blood, cultured in vitro. The receptors stem from a human donor in good health. CDR3s include the opening cysteine and the closing phenylalanine or tryptophan. D genes are given only for firm matches. Clone size is stated in some rows and not others, as once, few, many or a class when expanded.

cdr3_aa | cdr3_nt | d_call | j_call | v_call | clone_size
CSARGTRDRGATDTQYF | TGCAGTGCTAGAGGGACCCGGGACAGGGGTGCCACAGATACGCAGTATTTT | TRBD1 | TRBJ2-3 | TRBV20-1 | few
CASSLGRARNTEAFF | TGCGCCAGCAGCTTGGGGAGGGCGAGGAACACTGAAGCTTTCTTT | . | TRBJ1-1 | TRBV5-1 | .
CASSLDSYGYTF | TGTGCCAGCAGCCTTGACAGCTATGGCTACACCTTC | . | TRBJ1-2 | TRBV7-9 | .
CANWGSGNQPQHF | TGTGCCAACTGGGGAAGTGGCAATCAGCCCCAGCATTTT | . | TRBJ1-5 | TRBV11-2 | .
CASSSKGNHYGYTF | TGTGCCAGCTCATCTAAGGGGAACCACTATGGCTACACCTTC | . | TRBJ1-2 | TRBV18 | .
CSARAAVWRETQYF | TGCAGTGCTAGAGCCGCCGTCTGGAGGGAGACCCAGTACTTC | . | TRBJ2-5 | TRBV20-1 | .
CASSEELGTGGYTF | TGTGCCAGCAGTGAAGAGCTTGGGACAGGAGGCTACACCTTC | TRBD1 | TRBJ1-2 | TRBV2 | .
CASTPRHNTGELFF | TGTGCCAGCACCCCAAGACACAACACCGGGGAGCTGTTTTTT | . | TRBJ2-2 | TRBV12-3/TRBV12-4 | few
CAWSVLTAYGYTF | TGTGCCTGGAGTGTTTTGACGGCCTATGGCTACACCTTC | . | TRBJ1-2 | TRBV30 | .
CATSRNKGSGDGYTF | TGTGCCACCAGCAGGAATAAGGGCTCGGGGGATGGCTACACCTTC | . | TRBJ1-2 | TRBV15 | few
CSVGTGVLIGNQPQHF | TGCAGTGTAGGGACAGGGGTTTTGATCGGCAATCAGCCCCAGCATTTT | TRBD1 | TRBJ1-5 | TRBV20-1 | few
CASRLDSGATYEQYF | TGTGCCAGCAGGCTAGACAGCGGGGCGACCTACGAGCAGTACTTC | TRBD2 | TRBJ2-7 | TRBV27 | .
CASNSGGATYEQYF | TGTGCCAGCAATTCCGGGGGGGCCACCTACGAGCAGTACTTC | TRBD2 | TRBJ2-7 | TRBV6-4 | .
CASSSRPKEQFF | TGTGCCAGCAGTTCCCGACCGAAGGAGCAGTTCTTC | . | TRBJ2-1 | TRBV6-5 | .
CSAIRTGGADTQYF | TGCAGTGCTATCCGGACAGGGGGCGCAGATACGCAGTATTTT | TRBD1 | TRBJ2-3 | TRBV20-1 | .
CASRHVLHEQYF | TGTGCCAGCCGGCACGTCCTCCACGAGCAGTACTTC | . | TRBJ2-7 | TRBV6-1 | .
CASSPTWEGAQYF | TGTGCCAGCAGCCCAACTTGGGAGGGGGCTCAGTACTTC | . | TRBJ2-7 | TRBV7-8 | .
CASSPSGQTNYGYTF | TGTGCCAGCAGTCCCTCGGGGCAGACTAACTATGGCTACACCTTC | . | TRBJ1-2 | TRBV28 | few
CAIRGGAAPGGDTQYF | TGTGCCATCAGGGGCGGGGCGGCCCCCGGTGGAGATACGCAGTATTTT | . | TRBJ2-3 | TRBV10-3 | medium-sized
CASTGHNEQFF | TGTGCCAGCACAGGACACAATGAGCAGTTCTTC | . | TRBJ2-1 | TRBV2 | .
CASSQRLAGADTGELFF | TGTGCCAGCAGCCAAAGGTTAGCGGGAGCCGACACCGGGGAGCTGTTTTTT | TRBD2 | TRBJ2-2 | TRBV25-1 | few
CASSSRVNTEAFF | TGTGCCAGCAGTTCACGAGTAAACACTGAAGCTTTCTTT | . | TRBJ1-1 | TRBV6-4 | .
CSARVAGGAETQYF | TGCAGTGCTAGAGTCGCGGGGGGCGCGGAGACCCAGTACTTC | TRBD2 | TRBJ2-5 | TRBV20-1 | once
CASSLRGGGAIPDTQYF | TGTGCCAGCAGCCTTCGAGGCGGGGGGGCCATTCCAGATACGCAGTATTTT | TRBD2 | TRBJ2-3 | TRBV2 | .
CSVAGHAGGEQYF | TGCAGCGTTGCCGGGCATGCGGGGGGCGAGCAGTACTTC | TRBD2 | TRBJ2-7 | TRBV29-1 | few
CASSKQATQNSPLHF | TGTGCCAGCAGCAAACAGGCAACCCAAAATTCACCCCTCCACTTT | . | TRBJ1-6 | TRBV11-2 | .
CATSEGGGYTF | TGTGCCACCAGTGAGGGGGGTGGCTACACCTTC | . | TRBJ1-2 | TRBV24-1 | .
CASSEALAADTQYF | TGCGCCAGCAGTGAGGCCCTAGCGGCAGATACGCAGTATTTT | TRBD2 | TRBJ2-3 | TRBV10-1 | few
CASSGGGLDYEQYF | TGTGCCAGCAGTGGAGGGGGGCTAGACTACGAGCAGTACTTC | . | TRBJ2-7 | TRBV25-1 | .
CASSSTKGTGYQETQYF | TGTGCCAGCAGCTCGACAAAAGGGACAGGGTACCAAGAGACCCAGTACTTC | TRBD1 | TRBJ2-5 | TRBV7-7 | .
CSARAEGSSGNTIYF | TGCAGTGCTAGAGCGGAAGGGAGTTCTGGAAACACCATATATTTT | . | TRBJ1-3 | TRBV20-1 | few
CSAREGQGITEAFF | TGCAGTGCTAGAGAGGGACAGGGTATCACTGAAGCTTTCTTT | TRBD1 | TRBJ1-1 | TRBV20-1 | few
CASRVGAGELFF | TGTGCCAGCAGGGTGGGGGCCGGGGAGCTGTTTTTT | . | TRBJ2-2 | TRBV7-9 | .
CASIRGPQRVQLNTEAFF | TGTGCCAGCATAAGGGGACCGCAGAGGGTACAGTTGAACACTGAAGCTTTCTTT | . | TRBJ1-1 | TRBV11-2 | .
CASSLYSGGMADTQYF | TGTGCCAGCAGTTTATACAGCGGGGGGATGGCAGATACGCAGTATTTT | TRBD2 | TRBJ2-3 | TRBV28 | .
CASSASGSSEAFF | TGTGCCAGCAGCGCCTCAGGTTCGTCTGAAGCTTTCTTT | . | TRBJ1-1 | TRBV6-1 | few
CASTPLAGAANEQFF | TGTGCCAGTACTCCTCTAGCGGGGGCCGCCAATGAGCAGTTCTTC | TRBD2 | TRBJ2-1 | TRBV19 | .
CSAKKTGEGYQETQYF | TGCAGTGCTAAGAAGACAGGGGAGGGGTACCAAGAGACCCAGTACTTC | . | TRBJ2-5 | TRBV20-1 | few
CSARRTGSSGEQYF | TGCAGTGCTAGACGGACAGGGAGTAGTGGCGAGCAGTACTTC | TRBD1 | TRBJ2-7 | TRBV20-1 | .
CASRQGAIENTIYF | TGTGCCAGCAGACAGGGGGCTATCGAAAACACCATATATTTT | TRBD1 | TRBJ1-3 | TRBV6-1 | few
CASSLGFDNSPLHF | TGTGCCAGCAGCTTAGGGTTTGATAATTCACCCCTCCACTTT | . | TRBJ1-6 | TRBV7-2 | .
CSALGPAGEYDGELFF | TGCAGTGCCCTCGGGCCAGCGGGAGAGTATGACGGGGAGCTGTTTTTT | TRBD2 | TRBJ2-2 | TRBV20-1 | .
CASSFAGDYGYTF | TGTGCCAGCAGCTTCGCCGGGGACTATGGCTACACCTTC | . | TRBJ1-2 | TRBV7-2 | .
CASRMEQPNTEAFF | TGTGCCAGCAGGATGGAACAGCCGAACACTGAAGCTTTCTTT | . | TRBJ1-1 | TRBV6-1 | few
CAVPIRGSNTEAFF | TGTGCCGTACCGATCAGGGGATCGAACACTGAAGCTTTCTTT | . | TRBJ1-1 | TRBV14 | once